The clone carrying this T cell receptor beta chain occurred once. Its antigen remains unidentified. With a J-beta primer mix and a sample-barcoded 5' primer, a second PCR ran about 6 to 11 cycles. TCRdb redid the calling of the 5' RACE reads with MiXCR, one entry per CDR3 protein. The data show some 850,000 distinct CDR3 sequences, around 24% seen once. This entry belongs to a study of blood T cells in healthy people across ages. Study-level findings and limits: Naive CD4+ cells and diversity were both higher in long-lived donors than in aged donors.

The CDR3 sequence is 15 residues long. Deletions cut 7 bases from V and 1 base from J, with 14 bases between. Germline V gene data show CDR1 as SGHVS and CDR2 as FNYEAQ. The sample was also reused in another study, on T cells of mothers and their children. That paper states: The donors comprised roughly 6 children and their three healthy Caucasian mothers.

This TCR was recovered from a boy aged 5-17 years in good health. Sequencing input: blood. V and J are TRBV7-6 and TRBJ2-1; either TRBD1 or TRBD2 may fit D (5 bases each). CDR3 coding DNA: TGTGCCAGCACCCCGGTGGGGGAATCCTACAATGAGCAGTTCTTC. This codes for CASTPVGESYNEQFF.